This T cell receptor beta chain is drawn from a study of beta chain features in type 1 diabetes (dated 2018 in TCRdb). In the study overall: Mean age, gender distribution, total cell number and subset yield were not different between patients and healthy donors. In the study, TCRB repertoires of sorted circulating CD4+ T cell subsets from recently diagnosed type 1 diabetes patients were compared with those of matched healthy donors. A total of 90 million to 120 million sorted cells were examined across all samples, and a strong correlation was observed between cell number per subset and RNA yield. Naive and central memory subsets were obtained from all 30 or so donors, but regulatory and stem cell-like memory subsets were isolated from only 8 patients and about 8 healthy donors. What the research found in general, with its limitations: At VDJ recombination sites, type 1 diabetes patients had fewer insertions and more deleted nucleotides, which implies abnormalities in thymic rearrangement. HLA sub-analyses involved small numbers of individuals, so any influence of HLA type on TCRB rearrangement remained unresolved. PCR may preferentially amplify shorter templates, but because patient and control samples were amplified and corrected together, any resulting skew would affect both groups equally. Because cDNA was sequenced instead of genomic DNA, activated cells with high expression could be over-represented, although the groups did not differ in activation or CD3 levels. Naive, central memory and regulatory TCRB repertoires appeared to be more similar among patients than among healthy donors. In all four CD4+ subsets, TCRB CDR3 length was moderately but significantly shorter in type 1 diabetes patients.

All of the isolated RNA was reverse transcribed with the High Capacity cDNA Reverse Transcription Kit, so expressed TCRB transcripts were sequenced. Deep immunoSEQ sequencing was applied to naive, central memory and regulatory T cell samples, giving an average of roughly 3.5 million total reads per sample. Sorted cells were lysed in RLT buffer and RNA was extracted with DNase-treated RNeasy Micro or Mini kits, depending on cell number. To prevent cross-contamination, every cell subset was processed on its own, while patient and healthy donor samples were processed together. Using the immunoSEQ multiplex PCR, TCRB sequences were amplified from cDNA into 87-bp fragments spanning the CDR3 region. Amplicons were sequenced on the Illumina HiSeq platform. The source study handled its data this way. PCR bias was computationally corrected using synthetic template baselines, reads within Hamming distance 2 were collapsed, and singletons that could not be merged were discarded. Reads were aligned to IMGT to assign V, D and J genes, CDR3 length, and insertions or deletions at six rearrangement sites. Within each subset, clonotype counts were normalized to the number of sorted cells before true diversity and Gini coefficients were calculated with the tcR R package. The overlap coefficient, calculated on TCRB nucleotide sequences, was used to quantify repertoire sharing. Out-of-frame TCRB sequences from naive cells were analyzed to stand in for the pre-selection repertoire. TCRdb holds this immuneACCESS table with in-frame rearrangements only. Some clones are missing; in checked studies, unresolved V genes explain under half, and the rest has no known cause. The V and J calls and clone size were taken over from that table, and D and trimming were inferred from the DNA. A total of 900,000 or so clones appear in this sample, 15% to 20% of them only once. The ten largest clonotypes hold 0.023% of the sample.

From the cysteine through the phenylalanine, the CDR3 covers 14 amino acids. The entry retains the CDR3 DNA only, 42 bases that are in frame from base 1. V is clipped by 4 bases and J by 6 bases, and the sequence between their germline boundaries is 19 bases long. Reading the germline V gene gives CDR1 SQVTM and CDR2 ANQGSEA. This clone was observed a few times. Which antigen it targets is not known. Base qualities are not recorded, but no much larger clone differs from it by a single base. A single peripheral blood draw of around 100 mL on average was collected from each donor into heparinised tubes. A BD FACSAria II and a panel including CD45RO, CCR7, CD25, CD127, CD95 and CD27 were used to sort naive, central memory, regulatory and stem cell-like memory CD4+ T cells. Every sorted population had a purity above 95%. PBMCs were isolated right away by Lymphoprep density gradient centrifugation and were stained directly, without culture. So that batch effects would be minimized, each experiment stained and sorted samples in pairs, pairing one healthy donor with one patient.

The rearrangement combines TRBV29-1 with TRBJ2-7; the D gene is not confidently resolved. This receptor was taken from a woman between 18 and 29 years old in good health. The sequenced sample was naive CD4+ T cells from blood. What this sample's cell subset or site label stands for: true naive CD4+ T cells. In nucleotides, the sequence is TGCAGCGTTGGCCGAGAGGACCTTTTAGGCGAGCAGTACTTC. It encodes CSVGREDLLGEQYF.